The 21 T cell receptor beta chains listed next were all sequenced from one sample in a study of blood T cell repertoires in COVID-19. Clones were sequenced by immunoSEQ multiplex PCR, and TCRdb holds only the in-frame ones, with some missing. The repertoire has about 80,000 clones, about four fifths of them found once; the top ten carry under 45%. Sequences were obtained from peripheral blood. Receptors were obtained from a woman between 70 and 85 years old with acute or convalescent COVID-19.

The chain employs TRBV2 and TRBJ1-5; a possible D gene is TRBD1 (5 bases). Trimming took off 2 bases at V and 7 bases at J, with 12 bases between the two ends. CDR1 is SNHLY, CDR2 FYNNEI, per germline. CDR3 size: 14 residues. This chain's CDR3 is CASSEQGVRQPQHF. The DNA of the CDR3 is TGTGCCAGCAGTGAACAAGGGGTTCGGCAGCCCCAGCATTTT.

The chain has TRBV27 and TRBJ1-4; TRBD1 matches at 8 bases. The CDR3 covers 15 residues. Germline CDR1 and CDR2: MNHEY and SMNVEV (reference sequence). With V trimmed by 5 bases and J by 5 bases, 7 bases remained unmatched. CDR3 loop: CASSPRTGGNEKLFF. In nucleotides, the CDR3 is TGTGCCAGCAGTCCCCGAACAGGGGGGAATGAAAAACTGTTTTTT.

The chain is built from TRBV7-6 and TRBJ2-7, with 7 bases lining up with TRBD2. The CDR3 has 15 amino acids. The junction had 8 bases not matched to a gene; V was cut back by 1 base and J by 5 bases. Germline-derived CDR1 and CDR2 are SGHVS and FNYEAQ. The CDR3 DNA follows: TGTGCCAGCAGCTTAGATCGCGGGAGAGTCAACGAGCAGTACTTC. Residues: CASSLDRGRVNEQYF.

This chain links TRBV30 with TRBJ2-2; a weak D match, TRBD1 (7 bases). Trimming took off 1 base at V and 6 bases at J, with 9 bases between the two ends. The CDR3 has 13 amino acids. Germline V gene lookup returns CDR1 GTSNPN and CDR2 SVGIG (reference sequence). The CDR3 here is CAWSAGGPGELFF. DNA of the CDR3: TGTGCCTGGAGTGCAGGGGGGCCCGGGGAGCTGTTTTTT.

CDR3 in amino acids: CSASGDLTEAFF. Written as DNA, the CDR3 is TGCAGCGCCTCGGGGGACCTAACTGAAGCTTTCTTT. The rearrangement links TRBV29-1 to TRBJ1-1; possible D gene TRBD1, 5 bases. CDR3 length: 12 amino acids. In germline, CDR1 is SQVTM, CDR2 ANQGSEA. The germline V and J ends were trimmed by 7 bases and 5 bases, with 14 bases remaining between them.

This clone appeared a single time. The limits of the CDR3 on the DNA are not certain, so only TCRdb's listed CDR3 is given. CDR3 protein: CASSFLAGPYEQYF. The chain has TRBV27 and TRBJ2-7; the table's D call, TRBD1, was not checked against the DNA. The CDR3 is 14 amino acids long, termini counted. Per germline, CDR1 MNHEY and CDR2 SMNVEV (reference sequence).

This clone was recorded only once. In DNA, the CDR3 is TGTGCCACCAGCAGACCCATAGCGCTTAGCTCCTACAATGAGCAGTTCTTC. This translates into CATSRPIALSSYNEQFF. V is TRBV15 and J is TRBJ2-1; possible D gene TRBD2, 5 bases. The V gene's germline CDR1 is LNHNV and CDR2 YYDKDF (reference sequence). Deletions cut 2 bases from V and 0 bases from J, with 14 bases between. There are 17 residues in the CDR3. Full variable domain (rest looked up from reference TRBV15 and TRBJ2-1): DAMVIQNPRYQVTQFGKPVTLSCSQTLNHNVMYWYQQKSSQAPKLLFHYYDKDFNNEADTPDNFQSRRPNTSFCFLDIRSPGLGDTAMYLCATSRPIALSSYNEQFFGPGTRLTVL.

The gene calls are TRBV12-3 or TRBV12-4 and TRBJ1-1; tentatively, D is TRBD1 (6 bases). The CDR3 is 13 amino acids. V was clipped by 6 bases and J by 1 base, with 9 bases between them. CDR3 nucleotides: TGTGCCAGCAGCTCGGACAGGAACACTGAAGCTTTCTTT. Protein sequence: CASSSDRNTEAFF.

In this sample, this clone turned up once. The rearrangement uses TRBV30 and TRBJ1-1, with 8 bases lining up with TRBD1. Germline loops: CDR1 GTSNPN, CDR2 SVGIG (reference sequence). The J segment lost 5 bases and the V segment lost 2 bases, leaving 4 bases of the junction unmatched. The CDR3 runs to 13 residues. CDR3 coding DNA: TGTGCCTGGAGTCGGGACAGGAAAACTGAAGCTTTCTTT. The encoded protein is CAWSRDRKTEAFF.

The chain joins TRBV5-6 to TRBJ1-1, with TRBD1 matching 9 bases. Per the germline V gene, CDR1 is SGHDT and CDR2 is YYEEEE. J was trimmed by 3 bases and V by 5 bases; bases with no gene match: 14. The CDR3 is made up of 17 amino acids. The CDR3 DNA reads TGTGCCAGCAGAAGGACAGGGGATGGTCTCGCGTACACTGAAGCTTTCTTT. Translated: CASRRTGDGLAYTEAFF. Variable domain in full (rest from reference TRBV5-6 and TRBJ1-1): DAGVTQSPTHLIKTRGQQVTLRCSPKSGHDTVSWYQQALGQGPQFIFQYYEEEERQRGNFPDRFSGHQFPNYSSELNVNALLLGDSALYLCASRRTGDGLAYTEAFFGQGTRLTVV.

The DNA of the CDR3 is TGTGCCAGCAGCTTGGGGACAGACATCGTTGGTGAAAAACTGTTTTTT. Protein product: CASSLGTDIVGEKLFF. The chain has TRBV5-8 and TRBJ1-4, with a tentative D call TRBD1 (6 bases). Trimming took off 0 bases at V and 7 bases at J, with 16 bases between the two ends. CDR1 is SGHTS, CDR2 YDEGEE, per germline. CDR3 length: 16 amino acids.

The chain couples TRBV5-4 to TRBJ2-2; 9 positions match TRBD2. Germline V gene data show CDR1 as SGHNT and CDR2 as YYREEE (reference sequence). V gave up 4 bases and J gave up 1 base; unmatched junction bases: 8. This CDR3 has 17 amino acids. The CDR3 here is CASSIGGLAGNTGELFF. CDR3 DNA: TGTGCCAGCAGCATTGGGGGACTAGCTGGGAACACCGGGGAGCTGTTTTTT.

Written as DNA, the CDR3 is TGTGCCAGCAGACTAGCGGGAGGGCTTTACAATGAGCAGTTCTTC. This translates into CASRLAGGLYNEQFF. This chain links TRBV5-5 with TRBJ2-1; the match to TRBD2 covers 13 bases. CDR3 length equals 15 residues. Per germline, CDR1 SGHKS and CDR2 YYEKEE (reference sequence). J gave up 4 bases and V 5 bases, and 3 bases lay outside the gene matches.

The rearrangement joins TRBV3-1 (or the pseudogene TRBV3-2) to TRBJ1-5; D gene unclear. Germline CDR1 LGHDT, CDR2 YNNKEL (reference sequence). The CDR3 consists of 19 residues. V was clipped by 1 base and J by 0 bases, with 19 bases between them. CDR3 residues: CASSQGVIRAGNSNQPQHF. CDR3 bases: TGTGCCAGCAGCCAAGGCGTAATAAGAGCTGGTAATAGCAATCAGCCCCAGCATTTT.

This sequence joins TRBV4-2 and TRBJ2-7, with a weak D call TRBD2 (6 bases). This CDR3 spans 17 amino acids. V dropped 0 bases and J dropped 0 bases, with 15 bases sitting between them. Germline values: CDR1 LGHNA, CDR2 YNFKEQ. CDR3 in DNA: TGTGCCAGCAGCCAAGATTGGGGGGAGTCCAGCTCCTACGAGCAGTACTTC. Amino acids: CASSQDWGESSSYEQYF.

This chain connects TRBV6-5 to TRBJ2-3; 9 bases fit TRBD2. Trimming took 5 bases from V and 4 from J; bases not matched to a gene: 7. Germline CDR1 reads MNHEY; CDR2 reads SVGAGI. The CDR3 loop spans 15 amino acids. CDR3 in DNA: TGTGCCAGCAGTCGTAGCGGGAGTGAGGCAGATACGCAGTATTTT. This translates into CASSRSGSEADTQYF.

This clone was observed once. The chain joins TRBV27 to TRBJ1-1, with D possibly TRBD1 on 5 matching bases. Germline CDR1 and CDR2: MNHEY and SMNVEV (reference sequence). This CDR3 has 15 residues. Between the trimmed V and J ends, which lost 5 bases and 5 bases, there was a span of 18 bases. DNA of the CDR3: TGTGCCAGCAGTCTCTCAGCCGGGGGGGGAACTGAAGCTTTCTTT. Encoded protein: CASSLSAGGGTEAFF.

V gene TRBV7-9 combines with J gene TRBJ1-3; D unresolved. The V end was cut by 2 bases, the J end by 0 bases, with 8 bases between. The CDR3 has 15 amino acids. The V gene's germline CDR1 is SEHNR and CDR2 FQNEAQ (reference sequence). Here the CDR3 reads CASSLSGVSGNTIYF. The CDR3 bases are TGTGCCAGCAGCTTATCCGGGGTCTCTGGAAACACCATATATTTT.

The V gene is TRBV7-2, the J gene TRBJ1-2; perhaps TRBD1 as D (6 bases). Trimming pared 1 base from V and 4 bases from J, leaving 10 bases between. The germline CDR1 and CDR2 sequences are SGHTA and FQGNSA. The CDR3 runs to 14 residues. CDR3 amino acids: CASSLGQALYGYTF. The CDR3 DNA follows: TGTGCCAGCAGCTTAGGACAGGCCCTCTATGGCTACACCTTC. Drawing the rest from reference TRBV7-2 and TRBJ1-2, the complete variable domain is GAGVSQSPSNKVTEKGKDVELRCDPISGHTALYWYRQSLGQGLEFLIYFQGNSAPDKSGLPSDRFSAERTGGSVSTLTIQRTQQEDSAVYLCASSLGQALYGYTFGSGTRLTVV.

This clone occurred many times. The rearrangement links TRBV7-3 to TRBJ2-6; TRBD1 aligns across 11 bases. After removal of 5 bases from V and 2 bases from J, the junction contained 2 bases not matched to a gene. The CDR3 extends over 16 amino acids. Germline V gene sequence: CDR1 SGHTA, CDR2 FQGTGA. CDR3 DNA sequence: TGTGCCAGCAGCCGGGGACAGGGGGCTGGGGCCAACGTCCTGACTTTC. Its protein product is CASSRGQGAGANVLTF.

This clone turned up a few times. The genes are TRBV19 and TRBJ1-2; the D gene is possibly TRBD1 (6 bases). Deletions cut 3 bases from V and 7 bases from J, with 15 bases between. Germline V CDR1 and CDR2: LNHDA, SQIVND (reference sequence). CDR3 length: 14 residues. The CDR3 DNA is TGTGCCAGTAGTATCGGACAGCCCAGGGTTGGCTACACCTTC. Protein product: CASSIGQPRVGYTF.